These 9 T cell receptor beta chains were sequenced from one sample in a study of Ad26.COV2.S vaccination and SARS-CoV-2 variants. Repertoires were generated with immunoSEQ multiplex PCR, while TCRdb's copy carries only in-frame clones and drops some. In the table there are around 400,000 clones, roughly 80% of which are singletons. Treatment of the sample: roughly 20 received Ad26.COV2.S at low or high dose, single or two shots; about 5 received placebo; per-sample allocation not given. Sample collection was performed on day 63 after the first vaccine or placebo injection. The sample was peripheral blood, taken in a trial of Ad26.COV2.S vaccine versus placebo. These receptors originate from a person between 18 and 60 years old who received the Ad26.COV2.S COVID-19 vaccine or a placebo.

The rearrangement joins TRBV18 to TRBJ1-1; TRBD1 might be the D (5 bases). V shed 3 bases and J shed 1 base, with 15 bases lying between them. The germline gives CDR1 KGHSH, CDR2 LQKENI. The CDR3 runs to 16 residues. The CDR3 loop reads CASSPLEGRTNTEAFF. The CDR3 nucleotides read TGTGCCAGCTCACCCCTGGAGGGGAGAACGAACACTGAAGCTTTCTTT.

J is TRBJ2-2 and V is TRBV27; TRBD1 aligns across 7 bases. Germline CDR1 and CDR2: MNHEY and SMNVEV (reference sequence). CDR3 length: 16 residues. J was trimmed by 2 bases and V by 6 bases; bases with no gene match: 9. The CDR3 DNA reads TGTGCCAGCAGCTCCGGGACAGTCCTAAACACCGGGGAGCTGTTTTTT. Translated: CASSSGTVLNTGELFF.

This clone was counted a few times. J is TRBJ1-2 and V is TRBV5-6; D unclear. Trimming removed 1 base at V and 2 bases at J, with 9 bases between. Germline-derived CDR1 and CDR2 are SGHDT and YYEEEE. The CDR3 has 14 amino acids. CDR3 DNA: TGTGCCAGCAGCTTGAGCGGCATCAACTATGGCTACACCTTC. Amino acids: CASSLSGINYGYTF.

The chain combines TRBV10-1 with TRBJ1-1; D gene uncertain. CDR1 is WNHNN, CDR2 SYGVQD, per germline (reference sequence). This CDR3 has 13 residues. V was clipped by 9 bases and J by 0 bases, with 11 bases between them. DNA for the CDR3: TGCGCCAGTCGGGAGGGAATGAACACTGAAGCTTTCTTT. Its protein is CASREGMNTEAFF.

The rearrangement links TRBV5-5 to TRBJ2-7; a possible D gene is TRBD2 (6 bases). Germline V gene sequence: CDR1 SGHKS, CDR2 YYEKEE (reference sequence). Trimming removed 4 bases from V and 6 bases from J, with 8 bases in between. The CDR3 spans 11 residues. CDR3 nucleotides: TGTGCCAGCAGCACCGGGGGCGAGCAGTACTTC. Amino acid sequence: CASSTGGEQYF.

CDR3 residues: CASSIDLRALGNEQFF. CDR3 DNA sequence: TGTGCCAGTAGTATAGACCTCCGGGCGTTGGGGAATGAGCAGTTCTTC. The chain uses TRBV19 and TRBJ2-1; no definite D call. Between the trimmed V and J ends, which lost 0 bases and 7 bases, there was a span of 16 bases. Germline V lookup: CDR1 LNHDA, CDR2 SQIVND (reference sequence). This CDR3 has 16 residues.

In regard to this clone: The same CDR3 also results from other DNA sequences found in this sample. V and J are TRBV6-5 and TRBJ2-7; TRBD2 matches at 7 bases. Germline assignment: CDR1 MNHEY and CDR2 SVGAGI. This CDR3 region has 13 residues. V was clipped by 6 bases and J by 3 bases; unmatched bases: 5. CDR3 in DNA: TGTGCCAGCAGGCGCGGGACTAACTACGAGCAGTACTTC. Amino acid sequence: CASRRGTNYEQYF.

The CDR3 here is CASSWRDGYTDTQYF. CDR3 sequence (DNA): TGTGCCAGCAGCTGGCGGGACGGATACACAGATACGCAGTATTTT. The genes are TRBV7-2 and TRBJ2-3; a possible D gene is TRBD2 (6 bases). Per germline, CDR1 SGHTA and CDR2 FQGNSA. V was trimmed by 4 bases and J by 2 bases, leaving 13 bases between them. CDR3 length: 15 amino acids. Drawing the rest from reference TRBV7-2 and TRBJ2-3, the complete variable domain is GAGVSQSPSNKVTEKGKDVELRCDPISGHTALYWYRQSLGQGLEFLIYFQGNSAPDKSGLPSDRFSAERTGGSVSTLTIQRTQQEDSAVYLCASSWRDGYTDTQYFGPGTRLTVL.

The chain joins TRBV10-1 to TRBJ2-2, with a possible D match to TRBD2 (6 bases). Germline lookup yields CDR1 WNHNN and CDR2 SYGVQD (reference sequence). The CDR3 is 14 residues long. Trimming shortened V by 5 bases and J by 6 bases, and 13 bases separated the two germline ends. CDR3 DNA: TGCGCCAGCAGTTCTCTGGGGGGTTCCGGGGAGCTGTTTTTT. This encodes CASSSLGGSGELFF.